The 23 T cell receptor beta chains presented below share a single source sample, sequenced in a study of early T cells in non-severe SARS-CoV-2 infection. Each CDR3 protein is one row after TCRdb ran MiXCR on the 5' RACE reads. The sample has almost 85,000 distinct CDR3 sequences, about 12% seen once; the top ten hold roughly 3%. What was sequenced was whole blood. The source is an adult who was a healthcare worker with PCR-confirmed SARS-CoV-2 infection or an uninfected control (not recorded which).

This chain uses TRBV28 with TRBJ2-5; D gene unclear. Germline assignment: CDR1 MDHEN and CDR2 SYDVKM. The CDR3 consists of 11 residues. The V gene lost 5 bases and the J gene lost 7 bases, with 8 bases spanning the gap. The CDR3 reads CASSPGRTQYF. The CDR3 DNA reads TGTGCCAGCAGTCCCGGACGGACCCAGTACTTC.

This CDR3 reads CSVEEWNAYNEQFF. Here the CDR3 DNA reads TGCAGCGTTGAAGAGTGGAACGCTTACAATGAGCAGTTCTTC. The V and J genes are TRBV29-1 and TRBJ2-1; D remains ambiguous. V was trimmed by 0 bases and J by 4 bases, leaving 10 bases between them. The germline V gene has CDR1 SQVTM and CDR2 ANQGSEA. The CDR3 covers 14 residues.

There are many counts of this clonotype. The chain recombines TRBV12-5 with TRBJ1-2; D not resolved. CDR3 length: 13 amino acids. With 0 bases removed from V and 9 bases from J, the gap between germline ends came to 11 bases. The germline V gene encodes CDR1 LGHNT and CDR2 FRNRAP. The CDR3 protein is CASGLVPGRRYTF. As DNA, the CDR3 is TGTGCTAGTGGTTTGGTCCCGGGTCGGCGCTACACCTTC.

This clonotype appeared a few times. V usage is TRBV2 and J usage is TRBJ1-5, with a possible D match to TRBD1 (6 bases). The V end lost 5 bases, the J end lost 6 bases, and 20 bases lay between the germline ends. Per germline, CDR1 SNHLY and CDR2 FYNNEI. The CDR3 has 16 amino acids. The CDR3 nucleotides read TGTGCCAGCAGTTGGACGAGACAGGTCGCGATTCAGCCCCAGCATTTT. Its translation is CASSWTRQVAIQPQHF.

This clonotype was seen a handful of times. V usage is TRBV28 and J usage is TRBJ2-7; D possibly corresponds to TRBD2 (5 bases). CDR3 size: 15 residues. V dropped 2 bases and J dropped 7 bases, with 18 bases sitting between them. Germline CDR1 is MDHEN and CDR2 is SYDVKM. CDR3 protein: CASSLARPAPGEQYF. The CDR3 DNA reads TGTGCCAGCAGTTTAGCGAGACCCGCGCCGGGGGAGCAGTACTTC.

The chain joins TRBV12-3 or TRBV12-4 to TRBJ1-2, with TRBD1 matching over 7 bases. Germline trimming cut 5 bases from V and 5 bases from J; bases unmatched to any gene: 8. The CDR3 consists of 14 residues. This CDR3 is CASSNQQGRYGYTF. The CDR3 DNA reads as TGTGCCAGCAGTAACCAACAGGGGAGGTATGGCTACACCTTC.

This clonotype was recorded many times. The chain employs TRBV10-3 and TRBJ1-1; D unclear. The CDR3 has 14 residues. Germline CDR1 reads ENHRY; CDR2 reads SYGVKD. V lost 6 bases, J lost 0 bases, and 11 bases lay in between. This chain's CDR3 is CAISPGVLNTEAFF. CDR3 sequence (DNA): TGTGCCATCAGCCCCGGGGTGTTGAACACTGAAGCTTTCTTT.

J is TRBJ2-1 and V is TRBV20-1, with D tentatively TRBD1 or TRBD2 (5 bases each). With 2 bases removed from V and 15 bases from J, the gap between germline ends came to 14 bases. This CDR3 region has 11 residues. Germline CDR1 reads DFQATT; CDR2 reads SNEGSKA (reference sequence). CDR3 protein: CSARTPERGFF. As DNA, the CDR3 is TGCAGTGCTAGAACTCCTGAGAGGGGGTTCTTC.

Ten or more counts support this clonotype. J is TRBJ1-1 and V is TRBV10-3, with D unresolved. Trimming cost V 3 bases and J 0 bases, with 8 bases left between them. Germline V gene data show CDR1 as ENHRY and CDR2 as SYGVKD. CDR3 size: 14 residues. The CDR3 protein is CAISEWKVNTEAFF. The CDR3 DNA sequence: TGTGCCATCAGTGAATGGAAGGTGAACACTGAAGCTTTCTTT.

This clonotype was seen only a few times. The chain couples TRBV11-2 to TRBJ2-7; tentative D call: TRBD1 (6 bases). Trimming pared 4 bases from V and 2 bases from J, leaving 15 bases between. Germline CDR1 and CDR2: SGHAT and FQNNGV. The CDR3 runs 15 residues. The CDR3 sequence is CASSSYRDGTYEQYF. CDR3 bases: TGTGCCAGCAGCTCCTACAGGGATGGAACCTACGAGCAGTACTTC.

V gene TRBV28 combines with J gene TRBJ1-4; no clear D gene. Germline CDR1 is MDHEN and CDR2 is SYDVKM. The CDR3 covers 14 residues. Between the trimmed V and J ends, which lost 2 bases and 8 bases, there was a span of 12 bases. DNA for the CDR3: TGTGCCAGCAGTTTACCGGCAGACCTCGAAAAACTGTTTTTT. Protein product: CASSLPADLEKLFF.

This clonotype has more than one count but fewer than ten. The rearrangement uses TRBV5-1 and TRBJ2-5, with 11 bases matching TRBD2. CDR3 length: 14 residues. V lost 3 bases and J lost 4; bases outside the gene matches: 2. Germline CDR1 reads SGHRS; CDR2 reads YFSETQ. The CDR3 here is CASSSTSGIETQYF. CDR3 bases: TGCGCCAGCAGCTCGACTAGCGGGATAGAGACCCAGTACTTC.

The sample holds a few counts of this clonotype. The CDR3 region has the DNA TGTGCCAGCAGGTCAGAAGTGGGACCCCAGTACTTC. It encodes CASRSEVGPQYF. V and J are TRBV6-5 and TRBJ2-5, with D perhaps being TRBD1 or TRBD2 (5 bases each). This CDR3 comprises 12 residues. V lost 6 bases and J lost 9, with 14 bases in between. From germline, CDR1 is MNHEY and CDR2 SVGAGI.

The J gene is TRBJ2-7, the V gene TRBV29-1, with D perhaps matching TRBD1 (7 bases). The germline CDR1 and CDR2 sequences are SQVTM and ANQGSEA. The CDR3 has 14 amino acids. The V end was cut by 6 bases, the J end by 7 bases, with 22 bases between. CDR3 sequence: CSVDTGTQGGEQYF. The DNA of the CDR3 is TGCAGCGTCGACACCGGGACCCAGGGGGGAGAGCAGTACTTC.

This clonotype has a handful of counts. The chain combines TRBV7-9 with TRBJ1-1; D possibly corresponds to TRBD1 (6 bases). V lost 4 bases to trimming and J lost 3 bases, with 12 bases between them. The CDR3 loop spans 14 amino acids. The germline V gene has CDR1 SEHNR and CDR2 FQNEAQ (reference sequence). CDR3 in amino acids: CASSSTGLYTEAFF. In DNA form, the CDR3 reads TGTGCCAGCAGCTCGACAGGTCTGTACACTGAAGCTTTCTTT.

V is TRBV9 and J is TRBJ2-7, with 8 bases aligning to TRBD2. Germline values: CDR1 SGDLS, CDR2 YYNGEE. The CDR3 loop spans 17 amino acids. Unmatched junction bases numbered 13, after V lost 0 bases and J lost 5 bases. Written as DNA, the CDR3 is TGTGCCAGCAGCGTAGATTTGCCGGGAGGGGTGAGGGACGAGCAGTACTTC. As protein: CASSVDLPGGVRDEQYF.

This clonotype showed up just a few times. The rearrangement links TRBV11-2 to TRBJ2-5, with a weak D call TRBD2 (6 bases). V lost 2 bases and J lost 2, with 12 bases in between. The CDR3 runs 15 residues. Germline values: CDR1 SGHAT, CDR2 FQNNGV. In DNA, the CDR3 is TGTGCCAGCAGCTTATTCGCGGGAAAACAAGAGACCCAGTACTTC. This sequence encodes CASSLFAGKQETQYF.

This clonotype has more than one count but fewer than ten. V gene TRBV2 combines with J gene TRBJ2-3; 7 bases fit TRBD1. CDR1 is SNHLY and CDR2 is FYNNEI in the germline V gene. The CDR3 spans 14 residues. V shed 5 bases, J shed 0 bases, and the junction held 2 bases outside the gene matches. DNA of the CDR3: TGTGCCAGCAGTAGGGACAGTAGCACAGATACGCAGTATTTT. Translation gives CASSRDSSTDTQYF.

This clonotype was counted ten times or more. The chain combines TRBV6-1 with TRBJ1-6; D is unclear. The V and J ends lost 5 bases and 6 bases respectively, with 14 bases between them. There are 15 residues in the CDR3. Germline V gives CDR1 MNHNS, CDR2 SASEGT. The CDR3 loop reads CASSPYSASNSPLHF. The CDR3 coding sequence is TGTGCCAGCAGTCCTTACAGTGCGTCTAATTCACCCCTCCACTTT.

This clonotype was recorded a few times. This chain uses TRBV11-2 with TRBJ2-7, with 12 bases identical to TRBD2. This CDR3 contains 18 residues. Losses at the gene ends were 5 bases for V and 6 bases for J; bases not matched to a gene: 17. Germline assignment: CDR1 SGHAT and CDR2 FQNNGV. The CDR3 loop reads CASSLNDLAGGPSREQYF. CDR3 sequence (DNA): TGTGCCAGCAGCCTAAACGACCTAGCGGGAGGGCCATCTCGCGAGCAGTACTTC.

The sample holds many counts of this clonotype. This chain joins TRBV20-1 and TRBJ2-2; D unclear. CDR1 and CDR2 from the germline V gene are DFQATT and SNEGSKA (reference sequence). The V gene lost 3 bases and the J gene lost 0 bases, with 8 bases spanning the gap. CDR3 length: 14 amino acids. CDR3 residues: CSASRGANTGELFF. The CDR3 nucleotides read TGCAGTGCTAGTCGAGGAGCGAACACCGGGGAGCTGTTTTTT.

V gene TRBV7-9 combines with J gene TRBJ2-7, with 11 bases identical to TRBD2. The germline CDR1 and CDR2 sequences are SEHNR and FQNEAQ (reference sequence). The CDR3 runs to 15 residues. J lost 1 base, V lost 3 bases, and 2 bases had no gene match. CDR3 DNA: TGTGCCAGCAGCTTTAGCGGGAGGGCATCCTACGAGCAGTACTTC. Amino acids: CASSFSGRASYEQYF.

At least ten counts were recorded for this clonotype. The V call is TRBV29-1, the J call TRBJ2-7; perhaps D is TRBD1 or TRBD2 (5 bases each). This CDR3 spans 12 amino acids. The V gene lost 1 base and the J gene lost 11 bases, with 15 bases spanning the gap. CDR1 is SQVTM, CDR2 ANQGSEA, per germline. The chain's CDR3 is CSVEVGGGRKYF. The CDR3 bases are TGCAGCGTTGAAGTTGGGGGTGGCAGAAAGTACTTC.